The entry below describes one T cell receptor beta chain. The antigen is undetermined. With autoimmune disease history or systemic immunosuppression, patients were excluded. V shed 4 bases and J shed 3 bases, with 11 bases lying between them. The germline V gene has CDR1 SGHDT and CDR2 YYEEEE. The CDR3 spans 13 residues. Produced via immunoSEQ multiplex PCR; TCRdb's table is partial and in-frame only. The repertoire consists of 70,000 or so clones, with 75% to 90% occurring once and the leading ten covering around 1%. These data originate in a study of OX40 agonist ivuxolimab in advanced cancers. About the research overall: Partial responses were achieved by three patients: one hepatocellular carcinoma, two cutaneous melanoma.

Study outcomes and limitations: At doses 0.1 to 3.0 mg/kg, CD4+ and CD8+ clones expanded. On average, a greater number of expanded clones characterised CD8+ T cells relative to CD4+.

The source was CD4+ or CD8+ T cells sorted from blood, collected in a trial of the OX40 agonist ivuxolimab. The V and J genes are TRBV5-6 and TRBJ2-7; D is unclear. The receptor comes from an adult with an advanced solid tumor such as melanoma, head and neck, liver or kidney cancer. CDR3 region: CASSIGRIYEQYF. The CDR3 nucleotides read TGTGCCAGCAGCATCGGAAGAATCTACGAGCAGTACTTC.